This TCR beta chain was captured in a study of human T cells and chemical hapten exposure. Study-wide context: Upper back patch tests used 0.01% DPC, scored after 6 days. Patients, a majority of them female, were diagnosed with alopecia areata, totalis or universalis.

The table lists this clonotype with a few counts. The antigen remains unidentified. Notes on the study in general: After DPC sensitization, TCRs above 1 in 1000 frequency showed no change.

Unique molecular identifiers were attached to individual cDNA molecules within the library. TCRdb independently ran MiXCR on the RACE reads; one entry per CDR3 protein. In the table there are approximately 50,000 distinct CDR3 sequences, 9.5% to 10% of which are singletons. Time point of the sample: pre-sensitization, week 0. Treatment of the sample: therapeutic diphenylcyclopropenone sensitization with weekly scalp DPC. Total RNA came from unfractionated whole blood. The CDR3 is made up of 15 amino acids. The V segment lost 1 base and the J segment 3 bases; nucleotides outside the gene matches: 4. Germline CDR1 reads SGHVS; CDR2 reads FQNEAQ.

The sequence was collected from a woman in her twenties or thirties with alopecia areata. Some clones in this sample may be carry-over from other donors' samples. This specimen consisted of whole blood, obtained in connection with sensitization to the hapten diphenylcyclopropenone (DPC). The V and J genes are TRBV7-8 and TRBJ2-7; 9 nucleotides line up with TRBD2. The CDR3 DNA sequence: TGTGCCAGCAGCTTAGTGGGACTAGCAAACTACGAGCAGTACTTC. This codes for CASSLVGLANYEQYF.